The T cell receptor (beta chain) described here comes from a study of CD8 T cells in Susac syndrome. Study-wide context: Patients with Susac syndrome were therapy-naive, on corticosteroids, or on intravenous immunoglobulin alone at the time that blood was drawn. Findings of the study overall: The authors found no clonal expansion in Susac syndrome CD4+ T cell repertoires.

A quantity of roughly 0.5 to 1 ug RNA underwent reverse transcription using random hexamers. With immunoSEQ multiplex PCR, TCR beta CDR3 was amplified across 54 Vbeta and 13 Jbeta. TCRdb itself ran the immunoSEQ multiplex PCR reads through MiXCR, one entry per CDR3 protein. The sample lists some 150,000 distinct CDR3 sequences; about 95% were seen once. In the case of this clonotype: Antigen: not known.

The CDR3 has 13 amino acids. Germline-derived CDR1 and CDR2 are SQVTM and ANQGSEA. Germline trimming cut 6 bases from V and 7 bases from J; bases unmatched to any gene: 10. The diagnostic criteria were recently defined, and patients with Susac syndrome met them for definite or probable disease. Sample: CD4+ T cells from PBMCs. The source of this sequence is a human donor with Susac syndrome. J is TRBJ1-1 and V is TRBV29-1, with 8 bases identical to TRBD1. CDR3 sequence (DNA): TGCAGCGTCGGGACAGGATTTGAAGGTGAAGCTTTCTTT. Its protein is CSVGTGFEGEAFF.